The T cell receptor beta chain under discussion was sequenced for a study of beta chain features in type 1 diabetes. What was sequenced were expressed TCRB transcripts, since all of the isolated RNA had been reverse transcribed. The table came from immunoSEQ multiplex PCR; TCRdb's copy has only in-frame clones and leaves some out. The sample shows under 250,000 clones, under 13% of them seen only once. Sorting that relied on CD45RO/CCR7/CD25/CD127/CD95/CD27 yielded CD4+ naive, central memory, regulatory and stem cell-like memory cells. Per germline, CDR1 LGHNA and CDR2 YNFKEQ. V trimming: 1 base; J trimming: 4 bases; junction bases outside the gene matches: 5. The CDR3 has 16 amino acids. This clone was observed once.

The TCR sequence derives from a man between 18 and 35 years old in good health. The material sequenced was central memory CD4+ T cells from blood. The chain joins TRBV4-2 to TRBJ1-4; 8 bases are shared with TRBD1. This CDR3 reads CASSQASGQVNEKLFF. CDR3 DNA: TGTGCCAGCAGCCAAGCTTCGGGACAGGTTAATGAAAAACTGTTTTTT.